Listed here are 27 T cell receptor beta chains from one sample, sequenced in a study of control samples from healthy donors and cancer patients (dated by TCRdb to about 2020). Receptor amplification or capture employed the immunoSEQ multiplex PCR assay. The clones in this table, taken by TCRdb from immuneACCESS, are in-frame only. Not every clone is retained; where verified, under half of the shortfall comes from an unresolved V gene, and the cause of the rest is unknown. The sample profile shows about 73,000 clones; 85% to 90% of them were found once. The top ten constitute roughly a fifth of the sample. Sequencing was performed on PBMCs. Receptors originate from a man in his 60s with lung cancer.

This chain joins TRBV6-1 and TRBJ2-1; D unclear. CDR3 length equals 12 residues. Germline CDR1 is MNHNS and CDR2 is SASEGT. Trimming left V 2 bases short and J 8 bases short, with 7 bases between. CDR3 protein: CASSEYQDEQFF. In DNA, the CDR3 is TGTGCCAGCAGTGAATACCAGGATGAGCAGTTCTTC.

This clone was observed a single time. V gene TRBV7-3 combines with J gene TRBJ1-6, with D tentatively TRBD1 (5 bases). The germline V and J ends were trimmed by 1 base and 5 bases, with 9 bases remaining between them. The CDR3 contains 15 residues. CDR1 is SGHTA, CDR2 FQGTGA, per germline. The CDR3 sequence is CASSLNPGNNSPLHF. For the CDR3, the DNA is TGTGCCAGCAGCTTAAACCCAGGGAATAATTCACCCCTCCACTTT. The variable domain in full, completed from reference TRBV7-3 and TRBJ1-6, reads GAGVSQTPSNKVTEKGKYVELRCDPISGHTALYWYRQSLGQGPEFLIYFQGTGAADDSGLPNDRFFAVRPEGSVSTLKIQRTERGDSAVYLCASSLNPGNNSPLHFGNGTRLTVT.

The rearrangement joins TRBV3-1 (or the pseudogene TRBV3-2) to TRBJ1-2; D remains ambiguous. This CDR3 spans 12 amino acids. CDR1 and CDR2 from the germline V gene are LGHDT and YNNKEL (reference sequence). The ends were cut back, 2 bases at V and 4 bases at J, with 5 bases in the middle. In DNA form, the CDR3 reads TGTGCCAGCAGCCAAAATATCTATGGCTACACCTTC. As protein: CASSQNIYGYTF.

The genes are TRBV13 and TRBJ2-5; D perhaps matches TRBD2 (7 bases). Germline loops: CDR1 PRHDT, CDR2 FYEKMQ (reference sequence). This CDR3 comprises 21 residues. Trimming removed 5 bases from V and 5 bases from J, with 36 bases in between. CDR3 in amino acids: CASSLRLGEGGSPIFSETQYF. The CDR3 region has the DNA TGTGCCAGCAGCCTCCGCTTGGGGGAGGGGGGGAGCCCGATTTTCTCCGAGACCCAGTACTTC.

J is TRBJ1-4 and V is TRBV29-1; no clear D. The CDR3 consists of 14 residues. V dropped 6 bases and J dropped 8 bases, with 19 bases sitting between them. Germline V gene lookup returns CDR1 SQVTM and CDR2 ANQGSEA. This CDR3 is CSVKSVRGGEKLFF. The CDR3 DNA is TGCAGCGTGAAGAGCGTCCGCGGCGGCGAAAAACTGTTTTTT.

The table lists this clone with a count of one. V usage is TRBV18 and J usage is TRBJ1-1, with D maybe TRBD1 (5 bases). With 0 bases removed from V and 4 bases from J, the gap between germline ends came to 12 bases. The CDR3 is made up of 15 amino acids. Looked up from germline, CDR1 is KGHSH and CDR2 is LQKENI. The CDR3 coding sequence is TGTGCCAGCTCACCACCTACAGGCCCGACCACTGAAGCTTTCTTT. It codes for CASSPPTGPTTEAFF. Full variable domain (outside the CDR3, taken from reference TRBV18 and TRBJ1-1): NAGVMQNPRHLVRRRGQEARLRCSPMKGHSHVYWYRQLPEEGLKFMVYLQKENIIDESGMPKERFSAEFPKEGPSILRIQQVVRGDSAAYFCASSPPTGPTTEAFFGQGTRLTVV.

V usage is TRBV24-1 and J usage is TRBJ2-2, with D perhaps assigned TRBD1 or TRBD2 (6 bases each). The CDR3 extends over 17 amino acids. With 2 bases removed from V and 3 bases from J, the gap between germline ends came to 15 bases. Germline assignment: CDR1 KGHDR and CDR2 SFDVKD. In nucleotides, the CDR3 is TGTGCCACCAGTGATTCCCGGGGGCTCTTGGACACCGGGGAGCTGTTTTTT. It yields the protein CATSDSRGLLDTGELFF.

The chain carries TRBV7-2 and TRBJ1-4; TRBD1 is a possible D gene (5 bases). Trimming stripped 1 base from V and 8 bases from J, with 8 bases between. The CDR3 extends over 13 amino acids. Germline V gene data show CDR1 as SGHTA and CDR2 as FQGNSA. DNA for the CDR3: TGTGCCAGCAGCTTAGTCCAGGGCGAAAAACTGTTTTTT. Its translation is CASSLVQGEKLFF.

The J gene is TRBJ1-2, the V gene TRBV30; 10 bases line up with TRBD1. The CDR3 is 16 amino acids. V lost 0 bases to trimming and J lost 8 bases; unmatched junction nucleotides: 12. The germline V gene has CDR1 GTSNPN and CDR2 SVGIG (reference sequence). This CDR3 reads CAWSVPSRQGALGYTF. In nucleotides, the CDR3 is TGTGCCTGGAGTGTACCTTCGAGACAGGGGGCTTTGGGCTACACCTTC.

This clone turned up a few times. CDR3 DNA: TGTGCCAGCAGTCGGGAGGGGGCTCGCAATGAGCAGTTCTTC. Translation: CASSREGARNEQFF. V gene TRBV13 combines with J gene TRBJ2-1, with D tentatively TRBD2 (8 bases). Trimming removed 6 bases from V and 6 bases from J, with 15 bases in between. CDR3 length: 14 amino acids. Per germline, CDR1 PRHDT and CDR2 FYEKMQ (reference sequence).

The chain has TRBV7-8 and TRBJ1-2; D remains ambiguous. Trimming removed 7 bases at V and 8 bases at J, with 23 bases between. The germline V gene encodes CDR1 SGHVS and CDR2 FQNEAQ. The CDR3 length is 15 residues. CDR3 region: CASILLIDGLGGYTF. The DNA for the CDR3 is TGTGCCAGCATCCTCCTGATCGACGGGCTGGGAGGCTACACCTTC.

V and J are TRBV5-5 and TRBJ1-6; no reliable D call. The V and J ends lost 0 bases and 10 bases respectively, with 11 bases between them. Germline CDR1 is SGHKS and CDR2 is YYEKEE (reference sequence). The CDR3 runs to 14 residues. DNA for the CDR3: TGTGCCAGCAGCTTGGACAATCTGAGCTCACCCCTCCACTTT. This encodes CASSLDNLSSPLHF.

The chain carries TRBV7-8 and TRBJ2-7; TRBD1 matches 8 bases. The J segment lost 4 bases and the V segment lost 1 base, leaving 6 bases of the junction unmatched. From germline, CDR1 is SGHVS and CDR2 FQNEAQ. This CDR3 contains 15 residues. This chain's CDR3 is CASSLVSQGAYEQYF. For the CDR3, the DNA is TGTGCCAGCAGCTTAGTATCGCAGGGGGCTTACGAGCAGTACTTC.

The chain links TRBV23-1 to TRBJ1-5; D is possibly TRBD1 (5 bases). TRBV23-1 is placed among ORFs of uncertain function. V lost 11 bases to trimming and J lost 11 bases, with 13 bases between them. The CDR3 is 10 amino acids. The CDR3 DNA reads as TGCGCCGGGAGGGACTTAGCCCAGCATTTT. Amino acids: CAGRDLAQHF.

The chain couples TRBV5-4 to TRBJ1-1, with D possibly being TRBD1 (5 bases). The germline V gene encodes CDR1 SGHNT and CDR2 YYREEE (reference sequence). CDR3 length: 15 residues. The ends were cut back, 0 bases at V and 0 bases at J, with 9 bases in the middle. The CDR3 sequence: CASSLAGGLNTEAFF. The CDR3, as DNA: TGTGCCAGCAGCTTGGCCGGGGGTCTGAACACTGAAGCTTTCTTT.

The sample holds one count of this clone. The chain couples TRBV5-6 to TRBJ2-1, with D possibly matching TRBD2 (5 bases). This CDR3 is 14 amino acids long. Germline V CDR1 and CDR2: SGHDT, YYEEEE. The V end lost 2 bases, the J end lost 10 bases, and 16 bases lay between the germline ends. The DNA of the CDR3 is TGTGCCAGCAGCTTACGGGGAACCCTTAGGGAGCAGTTCTTC. This codes for CASSLRGTLREQFF.

The gene calls are TRBV7-8 and TRBJ2-5; 9 nucleotides line up with TRBD2. V was pared by 5 bases and J by 1 base, with 11 bases of the junction left unmatched. CDR1 and CDR2 from the germline V gene are SGHVS and FQNEAQ. This CDR3 contains 17 residues. The CDR3 here is CASSLNPLAGFQETQYF. The CDR3 DNA reads as TGTGCCAGCAGCCTTAACCCACTAGCGGGTTTCCAAGAGACCCAGTACTTC.

The CDR3 is CASSQLLTSGGAYEQYF. The CDR3 DNA reads TGTGCCAGCAGCCAACTCCTGACTAGCGGGGGGGCCTACGAGCAGTACTTC. The J gene is TRBJ2-7, the V gene TRBV3-1 (or the pseudogene TRBV3-2); 14 bases map to TRBD2. Germline CDR1 is LGHDT and CDR2 is YNNKEL (reference sequence). Germline trimming cut 2 bases from V and 2 bases from J; bases unmatched to any gene: 5. The CDR3 loop spans 17 amino acids.

The rearrangement joins TRBV5-1 to TRBJ1-2; D perhaps matches TRBD1 (6 bases). Germline CDR1 reads SGHRS; CDR2 reads YFSETQ. V lost 4 bases to trimming and J lost 6 bases, with 16 bases between them. The length of the CDR3 is 14 residues. This CDR3 reads CASSLQGQSDGYTF. The CDR3 coding sequence is TGCGCCAGCAGCCTACAGGGACAAAGCGATGGCTACACCTTC.

The chain couples TRBV3-1 (or the pseudogene TRBV3-2) to TRBJ2-2; 10 bases line up with TRBD1. The V segment lost 4 bases and the J segment 5 bases; nucleotides outside the gene matches: 4. The CDR3 is 15 residues long. Germline CDR1 LGHDT, CDR2 YNNKEL (reference sequence). In DNA form, the CDR3 reads TGTGCCAGCAGCCGATCGGGACAGGGGACCGGGGAGCTGTTTTTT. Protein product: CASSRSGQGTGELFF.

This clone was seen a few times. The chain employs TRBV30 and TRBJ1-1; no clear D. Trimming shortened V by 5 bases and J by 0 bases, and 4 bases separated the two germline ends. CDR1 and CDR2 from the germline V gene are GTSNPN and SVGIG (reference sequence). The length of the CDR3 is 11 residues. CDR3 region: CAWSLNTEAFF. For the CDR3, the DNA is TGTGCCTGGTCTCTGAACACTGAAGCTTTCTTT.

The chain joins TRBV18 to TRBJ2-1; TRBD2 agrees at 12 bases. CDR3 size: 15 residues. The germline CDR1 and CDR2 sequences are KGHSH and LQKENI. V lost 5 bases to trimming and J lost 5 bases; unmatched junction nucleotides: 4. The CDR3 bases are TGTGCCAGCTCAGAACTAGCGGGGGGCGACAATGAGCAGTTCTTC. It is translated as CASSELAGGDNEQFF.

In its sample, this clone was seen once. The chain has TRBV6-5 and TRBJ2-5, with D possibly matching TRBD1 (6 bases). CDR3 length equals 13 residues. Germline values: CDR1 MNHEY, CDR2 SVGAGI. Trimming removed 4 bases at V and 2 bases at J, with 8 bases between. In DNA form, the CDR3 reads TGTGCCAGCAGTTTCGACAGGCAAGAGACCCAGTACTTC. Translating it yields CASSFDRQETQYF.

The chain has TRBV5-1 and TRBJ2-7; tentative D call: TRBD1 (6 bases). The CDR3 sequence is 16 residues long. V lost 0 bases, J lost 0 bases, and 13 bases lay in between. Germline V gene lookup returns CDR1 SGHRS and CDR2 YFSETQ. The CDR3: CASSLDGGKVSYEQYF. CDR3 sequence (DNA): TGCGCCAGCAGCTTGGATGGGGGCAAGGTCTCCTACGAGCAGTACTTC.

This CDR3 reads CAWSVRAAYGYTF. The CDR3 DNA reads TGTGCCTGGAGTGTCCGGGCAGCCTATGGCTACACCTTC. The chain carries TRBV30 and TRBJ1-2; D remains ambiguous. The V and J ends lost 0 bases and 4 bases respectively, with 9 bases between them. Germline CDR1 reads GTSNPN; CDR2 reads SVGIG (reference sequence). This CDR3 has 13 residues.

V and J are TRBV7-6 and TRBJ2-3, with TRBD2 identical over 15 bases. Losses at the gene ends were 5 bases for V and 9 bases for J; bases not matched to a gene: 3. The CDR3 runs 14 residues. Germline-derived CDR1 and CDR2 are SGHVS and FNYEAQ. The CDR3 DNA follows: TGTGCCAGCAGCACCGGACTAGCGGGAGGGACGCAGTATTTT. Its protein product is CASSTGLAGGTQYF. Full variable domain (rest looked up from reference TRBV7-6 and TRBJ2-3): GAGVSQSPRYKVTKRGQDVALRCDPISGHVSLYWYRQALGQGPEFLTYFNYEAQQDKSGLPNDRFSAERPEGSISTLTIQRTEQRDSAMYRCASSTGLAGGTQYFGPGTRLTVL.

This clone has just one count. The chain links TRBV12-3 or TRBV12-4 to TRBJ2-3, with D perhaps TRBD1 (5 bases). V was pared by 8 bases and J by 5 bases, with 14 bases between. The CDR3 is made up of 13 amino acids. This chain's CDR3 is CASGRNRKDTQYF. The CDR3, as DNA: TGTGCCAGCGGGCGAAACAGGAAAGATACGCAGTATTTT.